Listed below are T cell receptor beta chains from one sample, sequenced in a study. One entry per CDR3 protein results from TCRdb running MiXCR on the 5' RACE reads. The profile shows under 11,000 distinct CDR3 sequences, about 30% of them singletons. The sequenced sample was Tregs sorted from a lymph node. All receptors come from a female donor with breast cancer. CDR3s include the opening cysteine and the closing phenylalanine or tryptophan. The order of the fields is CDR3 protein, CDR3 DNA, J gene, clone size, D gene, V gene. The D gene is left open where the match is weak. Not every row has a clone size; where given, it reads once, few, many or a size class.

CDR3: CASSLWKQGFNEKLFF
DNA: TGTGCCAGCAGCTTGTGGAAACAAGGGTTTAATGAAAAACTGTTTTTT
J: TRBJ1-4
size: few
D: .
V: TRBV5-5

CDR3: CASSSSGRTYGQYF
DNA: TGTGCCAGCAGCTCGAGCGGGCGAACCTACGGGCAGTACTTC
J: TRBJ2-7
size: .
D: .
V: TRBV6-5

CDR3: CASSQDRPVTDTQYF
DNA: TGCGCCAGCAGCCAAGATAGGCCAGTCACAGATACGCAGTATTTT
J: TRBJ2-3
size: .
D: .
V: TRBV4-1

CDR3: CSARFGETQYF
DNA: TGCAGTGCTAGATTTGGGGAGACCCAGTACTTC
J: TRBJ2-5
size: .
D: .
V: TRBV20-1

CDR3: CASSGTGALYNEQFF
DNA: TGTGCCAGCAGCGGGACAGGGGCTCTTTACAATGAGCAGTTCTTC
J: TRBJ2-1
size: many
D: TRBD1
V: TRBV9

CDR3: CASWGRGEYEQYF
DNA: TGTGCCAGCTGGGGCAGGGGGGAGTACGAGCAGTACTTC
J: TRBJ2-7
size: medium-sized
D: .
V: TRBV28

CDR3: CASHPLLGVGTDTQYF
DNA: TGTGCCAGCCATCCTCTGCTGGGGGTGGGCACAGATACGCAGTATTTT
J: TRBJ2-3
size: .
D: .
V: TRBV6-6

CDR3: CSVVGNTEAFF
DNA: TGCAGCGTTGTAGGGAACACTGAAGCTTTCTTT
J: TRBJ1-1
size: medium-sized
D: .
V: TRBV29-1

CDR3: CASSLVGESSYNEQFF
DNA: TGCGCCAGCAGCTTGGTAGGGGAATCATCCTACAATGAGCAGTTCTTC
J: TRBJ2-1
size: many
D: .
V: TRBV5-1

CDR3: CASSGGQVPIQHF
DNA: TGTGCCAGCAGTGGGGGGCAGGTTCCCATTCAGCACTTC
J: TRBJ2-4
size: .
D: .
V: TRBV6-5

CDR3: CAISESSGSPSYNEQFF
DNA: TGTGCCATCAGTGAATCTAGCGGGAGTCCTTCCTACAATGAGCAGTTCTTC
J: TRBJ2-1
size: .
D: TRBD2
V: TRBV10-3

CDR3: CASSETCYNERFF
DNA: TGTGCCAGCAGCGAAACTTGTTACAATGAGCGGTTCTTC
J: TRBJ2-1
size: .
D: .
V: TRBV9

CDR3: CATSESGSLRPQHF
DNA: TGTGCCACCAGTGAGTCAGGGTCGCTGAGGCCCCAGCATTTT
J: TRBJ1-5
size: many
D: .
V: TRBV24-1

CDR3: CASSPPLGRGGLYEQYF
DNA: TGTGCCAGTAGTCCACCGCTGGGGCGGGGGGGACTCTACGAGCAGTACTTC
J: TRBJ2-7
size: many
D: TRBD2
V: TRBV19

CDR3: CASSSPGQGGTNEKLFF
DNA: TGCGCCAGCAGCTCCCCGGGACAGGGGGGTACTAATGAAAAACTGTTTTTT
J: TRBJ1-4
size: medium-sized
D: TRBD1
V: TRBV5-1

CDR3: CASSYAGLAEGDEQFF
DNA: TGTGCCAGCAGCTACGCGGGACTAGCGGAAGGAGATGAGCAGTTCTTC
J: TRBJ2-1
size: medium-sized
D: TRBD2
V: TRBV7-9

CDR3: CSARDTLSYNEQFF
DNA: TGCAGTGCTAGAGATACACTCTCCTACAATGAGCAGTTCTTC
J: TRBJ2-1
size: large
D: .
V: TRBV20-1

CDR3: CASSEAPGTGTNTIYF
DNA: TGTGCCAGCAGTGAAGCGCCCGGGACTGGGACAAACACCATATATTTT
J: TRBJ1-3
size: .
D: .
V: TRBV6-1

CDR3: CASSQTTSGRGTDTQYF
DNA: TGTGCCAGCAGCCAAACGACTAGCGGGAGAGGCACAGATACGCAGTATTTT
J: TRBJ2-3
size: many
D: TRBD2
V: TRBV4-2

CDR3: CAWSAQGSAFF
DNA: TGTGCCTGGAGTGCCCAGGGCAGCGCTTTCTTT
J: TRBJ1-1
size: .
D: .
V: TRBV30

CDR3: CASSPGGGRLNEQFF
DNA: TGTGCCAGCAGCCCCGGGGGCGGGAGGTTGAATGAGCAGTTCTTC
J: TRBJ2-1
size: many
D: TRBD2
V: TRBV11-2

CDR3: CSASVKRLSYEQFF
DNA: TGCAGTGCTTCCGTCAAGCGGTTGTCCTACGAGCAGTTCTTC
J: TRBJ2-1
size: .
D: .
V: TRBV20-1

CDR3: CASRGRHVGNEQFF
DNA: TGTGCCAGCAGGGGAAGGCATGTAGGGAATGAGCAGTTCTTC
J: TRBJ2-1
size: .
D: .
V: TRBV13

CDR3: CVSSGGRAGLMDTEAFF
DNA: TGCGTCAGCAGTGGAGGTCGGGCAGGCCTCATGGACACTGAAGCTTTCTTT
J: TRBJ1-1
size: .
D: .
V: TRBV10-2

CDR3: CASTWGQRSYEQYF
DNA: TGTGCCAGCACTTGGGGACAGCGCTCCTACGAGCAGTACTTC
J: TRBJ2-7
size: few
D: TRBD1
V: TRBV28

CDR3: CASSIGGLAGGDEQFF
DNA: TGTGCCAGTAGTATAGGGGGACTAGCGGGAGGTGATGAGCAGTTCTTC
J: TRBJ2-1
size: .
D: TRBD2
V: TRBV19

CDR3: CSVGFMSYNEQFF
DNA: TGCAGCGTCGGTTTTATGTCCTACAATGAGCAGTTCTTC
J: TRBJ2-1
size: medium-sized
D: .
V: TRBV29-1

CDR3: CASSLGSDGGQRQYF
DNA: TGTGCCAGCAGTTTAGGCAGCGACGGTGGCCAGCGGCAGTACTTC
J: TRBJ2-7
size: few
D: .
V: TRBV12-3/TRBV12-4

CDR3: CASSIGAGGELFF
DNA: TGTGCCAGTAGTATCGGCGCGGGAGGGGAGCTGTTTTTT
J: TRBJ2-2
size: .
D: .
V: TRBV19

CDR3: CATSDGGTYTNTGELFF
DNA: TGTGCCACCAGTGATGGGGGGACATATACGAACACCGGGGAGCTGTTTTTT
J: TRBJ2-2
size: .
D: .
V: TRBV24-1

CDR3: CASSQWEDQPQHF
DNA: TGCGCCAGCAGCCAATGGGAGGATCAGCCCCAGCATTTT
J: TRBJ1-5
size: .
D: .
V: TRBV4-1

CDR3: CSAREVSGSYNEQFF
DNA: TGCAGTGCTAGAGAAGTAAGCGGGTCCTACAATGAGCAGTTCTTC
J: TRBJ2-1
size: medium-sized
D: .
V: TRBV20-1

CDR3: CASSILAGYNEQFF
DNA: TGTGCCAGTAGTATCCTAGCAGGGTACAATGAGCAGTTCTTC
J: TRBJ2-1
size: medium-sized
D: .
V: TRBV19

CDR3: CSVTPDSWALNTEAFF
DNA: TGCAGCGTTACGCCGGACAGTTGGGCTCTGAACACTGAAGCTTTCTTT
J: TRBJ1-1
size: many
D: .
V: TRBV29-1

CDR3: CASSPDRGIYGYTF
DNA: TGTGCCAGCAGCCCCGACCGAGGGATCTATGGCTACACCTTC
J: TRBJ1-2
size: medium-sized
D: .
V: TRBV6-1

CDR3: CASKVAAENEQFF
DNA: TGTGCCAGCAAGGTAGCGGCTGAAAATGAGCAGTTCTTC
J: TRBJ2-1
size: .
D: .
V: TRBV6-5

CDR3: CASSLEDPPAVSGANVLTF
DNA: TGTGCCAGCAGCTTAGAGGACCCGCCGGCAGTCTCTGGGGCCAACGTCCTGACTTTC
J: TRBJ2-6
size: many
D: .
V: TRBV11-2

CDR3: CASSQARGAGELFF
DNA: TGCGCCAGCAGCCAAGCCAGGGGGGCCGGGGAGCTGTTTTTT
J: TRBJ2-2
size: medium-sized
D: .
V: TRBV4-1

CDR3: CASNQGGGNEQFF
DNA: TGTGCCTCGAATCAGGGGGGTGGTAATGAGCAGTTCTTC
J: TRBJ2-1
size: many
D: .
V: TRBV19

CDR3: CASSKPRRGRYEQYF
DNA: TGTGCCAGCAGTAAACCCCGCCGGGGTCGGTACGAGCAGTACTTC
J: TRBJ2-7
size: medium-sized
D: .
V: TRBV28

CDR3: CASSSDSPWPQHF
DNA: TGTGCCAGCAGTTCAGACAGCCCTTGGCCCCAGCATTTT
J: TRBJ1-5
size: .
D: .
V: TRBV6-2/TRBV6-3

CDR3: CASSSRVHPGASYNEQFF
DNA: TGTGCCAGCAGCTCAAGGGTCCATCCGGGGGCCTCCTACAATGAGCAGTTCTTC
J: TRBJ2-1
size: many
D: .
V: TRBV6-5

CDR3: CASNRENSNQPQHF
DNA: TGTGCCAGCAACAGGGAAAATAGCAATCAGCCCCAGCATTTT
J: TRBJ1-5
size: medium-sized
D: .
V: TRBV6-1

CDR3: CASRLQGISYNEQFF
DNA: TGTGCCAGCAGGTTACAAGGGATCTCCTACAATGAGCAGTTCTTC
J: TRBJ2-1
size: many
D: .
V: TRBV6-1

CDR3: CASSEHLSYEQYF
DNA: TGCGCCAGCAGTGAGCATCTATCCTACGAGCAGTACTTC
J: TRBJ2-7
size: .
D: .
V: TRBV10-2

CDR3: CASSQEYRDPSNNEQFF
DNA: TGTGCCAGCAGCCAAGAGTATCGGGACCCCTCCAACAATGAGCAGTTCTTC
J: TRBJ2-1
size: medium-sized
D: .
V: TRBV4-2

CDR3: CASSYSGRAPEQFF
DNA: TGTGCCAGCAGCTACAGCGGGAGGGCCCCTGAGCAGTTCTTC
J: TRBJ2-1
size: many
D: TRBD2
V: TRBV12-3/TRBV12-4

CDR3: CASSVTSGRNEQYF
DNA: TGCGCCAGCAGCGTTACTAGCGGGAGGAATGAGCAGTACTTC
J: TRBJ2-7
size: many
D: TRBD2
V: TRBV4-1

CDR3: CASSPGGTNTEAFF
DNA: TGTGCCAGCAGCCCCGGAGGGACGAACACTGAAGCTTTCTTT
J: TRBJ1-1
size: many
D: .
V: TRBV7-3

CDR3: CASSYATGTGYNEQFF
DNA: TGTGCCAGCAGTTATGCTACCGGGACAGGGTACAATGAGCAGTTCTTC
J: TRBJ2-1
size: many
D: TRBD1
V: TRBV6-1

CDR3: CASSLFNEQFF
DNA: TGTGCCAGCAGTTTATTCAATGAGCAGTTCTTC
J: TRBJ2-1
size: .
D: .
V: TRBV28

CDR3: CASSQDPAGETQYF
DNA: TGCGCCAGCAGCCAAGATCCGGCGGGAGAGACCCAGTACTTC
J: TRBJ2-5
size: few
D: .
V: TRBV4-1

CDR3: CASSFSSSEGNIQYF
DNA: TGTGCCAGCAGCTTTAGTTCTAGCGAGGGGAACATTCAGTACTTC
J: TRBJ2-4
size: medium-sized
D: .
V: TRBV7-2

CDR3: CASSLTGQEGTQYF
DNA: TGCGCCAGCAGTCTCACGGGGCAAGAAGGGACCCAGTACTTC
J: TRBJ2-5
size: .
D: .
V: TRBV4-1

CDR3: CASSPSGTSHEQFF
DNA: TGTGCCAGCAGCCCCTCCGGGACTAGCCATGAGCAGTTCTTC
J: TRBJ2-1
size: medium-sized
D: TRBD2
V: TRBV7-9

CDR3: CASREDGGPYNEQFF
DNA: TGTGCCAGCAGAGAAGACGGAGGGCCCTACAATGAGCAGTTCTTC
J: TRBJ2-1
size: medium-sized
D: .
V: TRBV6-5

CDR3: CASSPRDRAQETQYF
DNA: TGTGCCAGCAGCCCTAGGGACAGGGCTCAAGAGACCCAGTACTTC
J: TRBJ2-5
size: .
D: TRBD1
V: TRBV7-6

CDR3: CASSRGSGTGELFF
DNA: TGCGCCAGCAGCCGCGGGAGCGGGACCGGGGAGCTGTTTTTT
J: TRBJ2-2
size: few
D: TRBD2
V: TRBV4-1

CDR3: CASSSSTGVADTQYF
DNA: TGTGCCAGCAGCTCAAGTACAGGGGTTGCAGATACGCAGTATTTT
J: TRBJ2-3
size: .
D: TRBD1
V: TRBV7-8

CDR3: CSARDLGLAGGGNFSDEQFF
DNA: TGCAGTGCTAGAGATCTGGGACTAGCGGGAGGGGGAAACTTTAGCGATGAGCAGTTCTTC
J: TRBJ2-1
size: .
D: TRBD2
V: TRBV20-1